The 6 T cell receptor beta chains below all came from one sample that was sequenced in a study of PD-1 blockade in classical Hodgkin lymphoma. The table came from immunoSEQ multiplex PCR; TCRdb's copy has only in-frame clones and leaves some out. The sample includes about 50,000 clones, about 73% of them seen just once. The patients all showed relapse after autologous stem cell transplantation, while their brentuximab vedotin exposure varied. The sequencing here drew on peripheral blood mononuclear cells (PBMCs), taken at baseline. These receptor sequences come from a human donor with classical Hodgkin lymphoma.

The chain carries TRBV4-1 and TRBJ2-3, with 10 bases lining up with TRBD2. Trimming took 0 bases from V and 7 from J; bases not matched to a gene: 1. Germline lookup yields CDR1 MGHRA and CDR2 YSYEKL. The CDR3 has 14 amino acids. The DNA of the CDR3 is TGCGCCAGCAGCCAAGAACTAGCGGGATATACGCAGTATTTT. It translates to CASSQELAGYTQYF.

The V and J genes are TRBV5-6 and TRBJ2-7; D unresolved. V lost 1 base to trimming and J lost 2 bases, with 13 bases between them. The CDR3 is made up of 15 amino acids. The germline V gene encodes CDR1 SGHDT and CDR2 YYEEEE. The CDR3 loop reads CASSLWAVAAYEQYF. DNA of the CDR3: TGTGCCAGCAGCTTGTGGGCGGTGGCGGCCTACGAGCAGTACTTC.

This clone was counted between two and nine times. The chain uses TRBV5-1 and TRBJ2-1; TRBD2 matches at 12 bases. With V trimmed by 3 bases and J by 3 bases, 1 base remained unmatched. Germline lookup yields CDR1 SGHRS and CDR2 YFSETQ. CDR3 size: 15 residues. The CDR3 loop reads CASSSTSGSYNEQFF. The CDR3 nucleotides read TGCGCCAGCAGCTCGACTAGCGGGAGCTACAATGAGCAGTTCTTC.

Of note for this clone: Other nucleotide sequences in the sample specify the same CDR3. The rearrangement links TRBV5-1 to TRBJ2-2, with TRBD1 matching over 7 bases. CDR3 length equals 15 residues. In germline, CDR1 is SGHRS, CDR2 YFSETQ. V was pared by 5 bases and J by 0 bases, with 4 bases of the junction left unmatched. CDR3 DNA sequence: TGCGCCAGCAGTCCCGGACAGGCGAACACCGGGGAGCTGTTTTTT. This codes for CASSPGQANTGELFF.

The chain carries TRBV6-5 and TRBJ2-5, with D possibly TRBD2 on 5 matching bases. Trimming shortened V by 1 base and J by 4 bases, and 13 bases separated the two germline ends. CDR3 length: 15 residues. Germline V gene lookup returns CDR1 MNHEY and CDR2 SVGAGI. The CDR3: CASSYLGGLGETQYF. The CDR3 region has the DNA TGTGCCAGCAGTTACTTAGGAGGACTTGGAGAGACCCAGTACTTC.

The chain carries TRBV9 and TRBJ2-7, with D unresolved. Trimming pared 2 bases from V and 1 base from J, leaving 7 bases between. This CDR3 region has 13 residues. The germline CDR1 and CDR2 sequences are SGDLS and YYNGEE. Written as DNA, the CDR3 is TGTGCCAGCAGCGTCTTCCCTTCCTACGAGCAGTACTTC. Its translation: CASSVFPSYEQYF.